A selection of T cell receptor beta chains follows, all from one sample in a study of blood T cell repertoires in COVID-19. Measured with immunoSEQ multiplex PCR; TCRdb has only the in-frame clones, and not every one. The profile covers some 100,000 clones, with roughly nine tenths appearing a single time and about 18% taken by the ten largest. The sample comprised peripheral blood. Every receptor here comes from a man aged 45-65 years with acute or convalescent COVID-19. Both conserved end residues are part of each CDR3. Each record gives: CDR3 protein, CDR3 DNA, J gene, D gene, V gene, CDR3 length, clone size. D genes are given only for firm matches. Clone size is shown for a subset of rows, as once, few, many or a class of expanded clone.

CASSLVLNRGHEKLFF | TGCGCCAGCAGCTTAGTGTTAAACAGGGGTCACGAAAAACTGTTTTTT | TRBJ1-4 | TRBD1 | TRBV5-1 | 16 | .
CASSQILTGGGNEQFF | TGCGCCAGCAGCCAAATACTGACAGGGGGCGGGAATGAGCAGTTCTTC | TRBJ2-1 | TRBD1 | TRBV4-3 | 16 | .
CASRVVPNTDTQYF | TGCGCCAGCAGGGTTGTACCTAACACAGATACGCAGTATTTT | TRBJ2-3 | . | TRBV5-1 | 14 | .
CASSSSGGAYEQYF | TGTGCCAGCAGCTCCTCGGGGGGGGCCTACGAGCAGTACTTC | TRBJ2-7 | TRBD2 | TRBV7-2 | 14 | .
CASSYSGQGARGYTF | TGTGCCAGCAGTTACTCGGGACAGGGGGCCCGGGGCTACACCTTC | TRBJ1-2 | TRBD1 | TRBV6-2/TRBV6-3 | 15 | once
CASNTPGQGLEGGGYTF | TGTGCCAGCAACACTCCGGGACAGGGTTTGGAAGGTGGCGGCTACACCTTC | TRBJ1-2 | TRBD1 | TRBV3-1/TRBV3-2 | 17 | .
CASSQDRQFGPQHF | TGTGCCAGCAGCCAAGATCGACAGTTTGGGCCCCAGCATTTT | TRBJ1-5 | . | TRBV14 | 14 | .
CASSTSGTGAYEQYF | TGTGCCAGCAGTACCTCCGGGACAGGGGCCTACGAGCAGTACTTC | TRBJ2-7 | TRBD1 | TRBV27 | 15 | .
CASSLISYQETQYF | TGTGCCAGCAGCTTAATCTCGTACCAAGAGACCCAGTACTTC | TRBJ2-5 | . | TRBV11-3 | 14 | .
CASSIAGHSGNTIYF | TGTGCCAGTAGTATAGCAGGGCACTCTGGAAACACCATATATTTT | TRBJ1-3 | . | TRBV19 | 15 | .
CASSPRGQGATGELFF | TGTGCCAGCAGTCCCCGCGGACAGGGGGCCACCGGGGAGCTGTTTTTT | TRBJ2-2 | TRBD1 | TRBV28 | 16 | .
CASSARTAGYTDTQYF | TGTGCCAGCAGCGCCCGAACAGCGGGATACACAGATACGCAGTATTTT | TRBJ2-3 | TRBD2 | TRBV7-2 | 16 | .
CASSLGGGAPDTQYF | TGCGCCAGCAGCCTTGGAGGGGGGGCCCCCGATACGCAGTATTTT | TRBJ2-3 | . | TRBV5-1 | 15 | .
CSVRQPTGMKGSWTYEQYF | TGCAGCGTTAGACAGCCGACAGGGATGAAAGGGTCCTGGACCTACGAGCAGTACTTC | TRBJ2-7 | TRBD1 | TRBV29-1 | 19 | .
CASSHGQGTYEQYF | TGCGCCAGCAGCCACGGGCAGGGGACCTACGAGCAGTACTTC | TRBJ2-7 | . | TRBV4-3 | 14 | .
CASSSRQGEAFF | TGTGCCAGCAGTTCTCGACAGGGTGAAGCTTTCTTT | TRBJ1-1 | TRBD1 | TRBV27 | 12 | once
CASSRATGGNTGELFF | TGTGCCAGCAGTAGAGCCACAGGGGGGAACACCGGGGAGCTGTTTTTT | TRBJ2-2 | TRBD1 | TRBV5-6 | 16 | once